What follows are 10 T cell receptor beta chains derived from one specimen sequenced in a study of PD-1 blockade in classical Hodgkin lymphoma. With no exception, relapse followed autologous stem cell transplantation in all patients, and brentuximab vedotin exposure varied. Using immunoSEQ multiplex PCR, the repertoire was profiled, and TCRdb retains in-frame clones only, with some absent. The data show fewer than 110,000 clones, more than 85% seen once. The specimen was peripheral blood mononuclear cells (PBMCs), collected before the second cycle of nivolumab. The receptors originated from a human donor with classical Hodgkin lymphoma.

The genes are TRBV21-1 and TRBJ2-1; the table gives TRBD2 as D, unverified against the DNA. TRBV21-1 is classified as a pseudogene. The CDR3 is made up of 18 amino acids. The CDR3 reads CASSKVGRLESSYNEQFF. CDR3 nucleotide sequence: TGTGCCAGCAGCAAAGTTGGACGACTAGAGAGCTCCTACAATGAGCAGTTCTTC.

The chain couples TRBV29-1 to TRBJ2-4; possibly TRBD2 for D (5 bases). The CDR3 loop spans 15 amino acids. V was pared by 3 bases and J by 2 bases, with 14 bases between. Germline CDR1 is SQVTM and CDR2 is ANQGSEA. The CDR3 spells CSVDGILGTKNIQYF. The CDR3 DNA is TGCAGCGTTGATGGTATACTAGGTACCAAAAACATTCAGTACTTC.

J is TRBJ2-2 and V is TRBV4-3; TRBD2 matches 15 bases. The CDR3 consists of 18 residues. The germline gives CDR1 LGHNA, CDR2 YSLEER. Trimming removed 3 bases from V and 3 bases from J; junction bases left unmatched: 5. The CDR3 coding sequence is TGCGCCAGCAGCCAGAAGGGACTAGCGGGGGGTGACACCGGGGAGCTGTTTTTT. Its translation is CASSQKGLAGGDTGELFF.

V is TRBV7-2 and J is TRBJ2-1; the match to TRBD2 covers 7 bases. CDR1 and CDR2 from the germline V gene are SGHTA and FQGNSA. V shed 2 bases and J 2 bases; nucleotides not matched to a gene: 3. The CDR3 consists of 15 residues. CDR3 nucleotides: TGTGCCAGCAGCTTAATAGCGGGTGCCTACAATGAGCAGTTCTTC. It codes for CASSLIAGAYNEQFF.

This chain connects TRBV2 to TRBJ2-3; 7 nucleotides agree with TRBD2. The germline CDR1 and CDR2 sequences are SNHLY and FYNNEI. Trimming took 7 bases from V and 4 from J; bases not matched to a gene: 8. The CDR3 is 14 residues long. In nucleotides, the CDR3 is TGTGCCAGCATGCGGGAGACAACAGCAGATACGCAGTATTTT. Its translation is CASMRETTADTQYF. Based on the CDR3 plus reference TRBV2 and TRBJ2-3, the full variable domain is EPEVTQTPSHQVTQMGQEVILRCVPISNHLYFYWYRQILGQKVEFLVSFYNNEISEKSEIFDDQFSVERPDGSNFTLKIRSTKLEDSAMYFCASMRETTADTQYFGPGTRLTVL.

This chain links TRBV5-1 with TRBJ1-2; maybe TRBD1 (5 bases). The length of the CDR3 is 15 residues. The V end was cut by 0 bases, the J end by 3 bases, with 12 bases between. Germline V gene lookup returns CDR1 SGHRS and CDR2 YFSETQ. CDR3 sequence reads: CASSLANRGDYGYTF. The CDR3, as DNA: TGCGCCAGCAGCTTGGCCAATAGGGGCGACTATGGCTACACCTTC.

The chain couples TRBV6-5 to TRBJ1-6; D might be TRBD1 (5 bases). The germline V and J ends were trimmed by 5 bases and 8 bases, with 13 bases remaining between them. The length of the CDR3 is 14 residues. CDR1 and CDR2 (germline): MNHEY, SVGAGI. CDR3 coding DNA: TGTGCCAGCAGTACTAGTAGGGGTGATTCACCCCTCCACTTT. Residues: CASSTSRGDSPLHF.

The CDR3: CASSSYWMGNTEAFF. The CDR3 DNA follows: TGTGCCAGCAGTTCCTACTGGATGGGGAACACTGAAGCTTTCTTT. The rearrangement uses TRBV28 and TRBJ1-1; D uncertain. V was pared by 4 bases and J by 1 base, with 13 bases between. The CDR3 extends over 15 amino acids. Per the germline V gene, CDR1 is MDHEN and CDR2 is SYDVKM.

The chain combines TRBV11-2 with TRBJ2-1; the D gene is possibly TRBD2 (6 bases). The ends were cut back, 5 bases at V and 9 bases at J, with 11 bases in the middle. The germline V gene encodes CDR1 SGHAT and CDR2 FQNNGV. CDR3 length equals 12 residues. CDR3: CASSTGGLEQFF. DNA for the CDR3: TGTGCCAGCAGCACCGGGGGACTTGAGCAGTTCTTC.

V gene TRBV4-2 combines with J gene TRBJ2-2; 10 bases align to TRBD2. The CDR3 totals 18 residues. CDR1 and CDR2 (germline): LGHNA, YNFKEQ. The V and J ends lost 1 base and 5 bases, in that order; junction bases with no gene match: 10. The CDR3: CASSQVELAGRETGELFF. CDR3 coding DNA: TGTGCCAGCAGCCAAGTCGAACTAGCGGGGAGGGAAACCGGGGAGCTGTTTTTT.